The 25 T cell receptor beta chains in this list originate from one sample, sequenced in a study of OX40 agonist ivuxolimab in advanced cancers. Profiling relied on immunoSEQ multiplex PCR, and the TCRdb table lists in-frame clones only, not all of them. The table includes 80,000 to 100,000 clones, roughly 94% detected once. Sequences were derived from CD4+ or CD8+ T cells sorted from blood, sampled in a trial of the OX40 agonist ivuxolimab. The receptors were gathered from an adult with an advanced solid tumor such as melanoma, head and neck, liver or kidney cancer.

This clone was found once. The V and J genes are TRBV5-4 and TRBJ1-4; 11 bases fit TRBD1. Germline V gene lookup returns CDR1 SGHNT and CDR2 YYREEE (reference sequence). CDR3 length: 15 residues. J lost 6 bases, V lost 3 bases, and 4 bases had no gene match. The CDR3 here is CASSSGDRGYEKLFF. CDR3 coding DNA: TGTGCCAGCAGCTCCGGGGACAGGGGGTATGAAAAACTGTTTTTT.

The CDR3 loop reads CASSGPPNEQFF. CDR3 nucleotide sequence: TGTGCCAGCTCAGGTCCCCCCAATGAGCAGTTCTTC. The chain is built from TRBV18 and TRBJ2-1; D remains ambiguous. CDR1 is KGHSH, CDR2 LQKENI, per germline. V was pared by 5 bases and J by 6 bases, with 8 bases between. The CDR3 has 12 amino acids.

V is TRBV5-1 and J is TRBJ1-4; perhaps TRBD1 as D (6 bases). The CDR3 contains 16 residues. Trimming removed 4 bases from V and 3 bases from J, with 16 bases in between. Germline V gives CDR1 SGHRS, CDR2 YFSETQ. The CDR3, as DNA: TGCGCCAGCAGCCATTCGGCAGGGGAGGCTAATGAAAAACTGTTTTTT. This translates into CASSHSAGEANEKLFF. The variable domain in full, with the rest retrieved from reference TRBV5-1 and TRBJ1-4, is KAGVTQTPRYLIKTRGQQVTLSCSPISGHRSVSWYQQTPGQGLQFLFEYFSETQRNKGNFPGRFSGRQFSNSRSEMNVSTLELGDSALYLCASSHSAGEANEKLFFGSGTQLSVL.

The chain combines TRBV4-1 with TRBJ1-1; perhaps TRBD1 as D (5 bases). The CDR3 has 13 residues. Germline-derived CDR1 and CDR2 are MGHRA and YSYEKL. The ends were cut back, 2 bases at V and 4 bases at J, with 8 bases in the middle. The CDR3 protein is CASSQLGVTEAFF. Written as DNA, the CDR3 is TGCGCCAGCAGCCAACTAGGGGTCACTGAAGCTTTCTTT.

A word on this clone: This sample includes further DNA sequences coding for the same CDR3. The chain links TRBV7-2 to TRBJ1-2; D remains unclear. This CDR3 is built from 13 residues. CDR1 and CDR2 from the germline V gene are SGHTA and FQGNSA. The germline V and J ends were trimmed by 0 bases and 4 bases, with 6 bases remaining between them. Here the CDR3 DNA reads TGTGCCAGCAGCTTAGCTGGCTTCTATGGCTACACCTTC. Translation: CASSLAGFYGYTF.

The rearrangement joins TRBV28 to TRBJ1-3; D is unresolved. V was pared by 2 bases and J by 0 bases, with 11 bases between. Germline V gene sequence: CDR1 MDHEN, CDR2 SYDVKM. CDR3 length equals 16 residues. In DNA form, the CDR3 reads TGTGCCAGCAGTTTACCGGGGAAAAGCTCTGGAAACACCATATATTTT. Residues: CASSLPGKSSGNTIYF.

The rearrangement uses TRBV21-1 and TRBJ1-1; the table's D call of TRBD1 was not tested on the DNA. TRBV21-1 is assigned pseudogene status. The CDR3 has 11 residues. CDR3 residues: CASSKGREAFF. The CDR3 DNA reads TGTGCCAGCAGCAAGGGCAGGGAAGCTTTCTTT.

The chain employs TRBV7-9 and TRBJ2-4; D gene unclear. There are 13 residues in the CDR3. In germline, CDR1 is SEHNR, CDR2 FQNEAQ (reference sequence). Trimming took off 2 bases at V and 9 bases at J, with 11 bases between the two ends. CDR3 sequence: CASSLTGNGIQYF. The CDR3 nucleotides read TGTGCCAGCAGCTTAACTGGCAATGGCATTCAGTACTTC.

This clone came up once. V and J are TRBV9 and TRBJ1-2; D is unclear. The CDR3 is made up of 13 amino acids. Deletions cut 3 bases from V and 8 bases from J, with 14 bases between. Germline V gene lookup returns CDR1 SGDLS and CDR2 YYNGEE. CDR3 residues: CASSEGPGPGYTF. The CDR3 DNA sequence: TGTGCCAGCAGCGAGGGCCCTGGGCCAGGCTACACCTTC.

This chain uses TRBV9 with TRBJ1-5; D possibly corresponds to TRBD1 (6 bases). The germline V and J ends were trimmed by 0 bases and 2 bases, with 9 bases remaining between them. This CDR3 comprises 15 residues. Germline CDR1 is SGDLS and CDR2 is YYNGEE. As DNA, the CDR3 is TGTGCCAGCAGCGTAGATTCAGGGGGCAATCAGCCCCAGCATTTT. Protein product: CASSVDSGGNQPQHF.

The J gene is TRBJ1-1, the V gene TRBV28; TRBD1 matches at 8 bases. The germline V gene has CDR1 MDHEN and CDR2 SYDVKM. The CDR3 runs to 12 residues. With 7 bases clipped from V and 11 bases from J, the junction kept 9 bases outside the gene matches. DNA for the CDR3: TGTGCCAGCACTCAACAGGGGGATGGGGCTTTCTTT. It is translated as CASTQQGDGAFF.

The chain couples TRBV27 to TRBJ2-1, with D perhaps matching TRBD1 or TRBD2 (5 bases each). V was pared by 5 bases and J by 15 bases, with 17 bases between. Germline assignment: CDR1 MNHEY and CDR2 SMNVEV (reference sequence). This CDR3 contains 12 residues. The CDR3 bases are TGTGCCAGCAGTCGGGACCTGCGCCGCACGTTCTTC. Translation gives CASSRDLRRTFF.

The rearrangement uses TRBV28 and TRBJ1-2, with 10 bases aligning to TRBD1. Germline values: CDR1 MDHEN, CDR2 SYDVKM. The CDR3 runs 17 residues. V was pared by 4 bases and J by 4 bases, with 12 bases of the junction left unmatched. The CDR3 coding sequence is TGTGCCAGCAGTTCGTGGACAGGGGGTCTCGGGGGCTATGGCTACACCTTC. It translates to CASSSWTGGLGGYGYTF.

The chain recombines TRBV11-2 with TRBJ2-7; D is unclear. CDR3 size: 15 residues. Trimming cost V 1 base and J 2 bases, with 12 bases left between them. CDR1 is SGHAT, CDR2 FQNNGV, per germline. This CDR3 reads CASSLGRNDPYEQYF. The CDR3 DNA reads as TGTGCCAGCAGCTTAGGCAGAAACGACCCCTACGAGCAGTACTTC.

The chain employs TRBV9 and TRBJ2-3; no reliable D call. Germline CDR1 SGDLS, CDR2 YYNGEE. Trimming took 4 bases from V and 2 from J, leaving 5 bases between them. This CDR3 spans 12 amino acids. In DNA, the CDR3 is TGTGCCAGCAGCCCCGACACAGATACGCAGTATTTT. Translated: CASSPDTDTQYF. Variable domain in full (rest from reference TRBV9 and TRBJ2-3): DSGVTQTPKHLITATGQRVTLRCSPRSGDLSVYWYQQSLDQGLQFLIQYYNGEERAKGNILERFSAQQFPDLHSELNLSSLELGDSALYFCASSPDTDTQYFGPGTRLTVL.

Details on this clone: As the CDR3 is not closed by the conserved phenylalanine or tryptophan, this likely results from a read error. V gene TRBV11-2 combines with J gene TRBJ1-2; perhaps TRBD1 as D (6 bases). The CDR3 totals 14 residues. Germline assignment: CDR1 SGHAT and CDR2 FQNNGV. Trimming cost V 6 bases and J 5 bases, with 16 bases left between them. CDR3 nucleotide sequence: TGTGCCAGCAGGGAAAGGGGGGGGCCTTATGGCTACACCTCC. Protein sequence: CASRERGGPYGYTS.

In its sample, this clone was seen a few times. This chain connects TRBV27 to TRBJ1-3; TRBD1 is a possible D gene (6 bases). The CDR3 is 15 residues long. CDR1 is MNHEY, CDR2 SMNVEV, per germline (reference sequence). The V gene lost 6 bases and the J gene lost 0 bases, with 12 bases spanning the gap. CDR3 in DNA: TGTGCCAGCAGGCCCAGGGGAAGCTCTGGAAACACCATATATTTT. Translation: CASRPRGSSGNTIYF.

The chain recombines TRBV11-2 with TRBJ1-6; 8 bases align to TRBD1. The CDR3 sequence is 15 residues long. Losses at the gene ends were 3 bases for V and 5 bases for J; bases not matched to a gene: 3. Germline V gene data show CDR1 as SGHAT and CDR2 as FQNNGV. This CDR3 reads CASSFGQGHNSPLHF. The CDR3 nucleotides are TGTGCCAGCAGCTTCGGACAGGGTCATAATTCACCCCTCCACTTT.

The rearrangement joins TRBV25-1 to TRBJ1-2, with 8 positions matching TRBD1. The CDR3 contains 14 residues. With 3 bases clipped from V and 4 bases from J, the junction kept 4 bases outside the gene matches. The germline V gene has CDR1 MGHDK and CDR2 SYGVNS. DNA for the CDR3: TGTGCCAGCAGTGAGCAGGGGGCGCGCTATGGCTACACCTTC. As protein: CASSEQGARYGYTF.

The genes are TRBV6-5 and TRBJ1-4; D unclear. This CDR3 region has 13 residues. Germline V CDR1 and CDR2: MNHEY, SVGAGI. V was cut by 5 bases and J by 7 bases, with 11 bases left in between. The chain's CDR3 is CASSLREGEKLFF. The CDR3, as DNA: TGTGCCAGCAGTCTGAGGGAAGGTGAAAAACTGTTTTTT.

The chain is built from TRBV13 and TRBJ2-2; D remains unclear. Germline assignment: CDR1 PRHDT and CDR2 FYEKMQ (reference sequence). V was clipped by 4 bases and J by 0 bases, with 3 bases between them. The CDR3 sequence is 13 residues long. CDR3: CASSSTNTGELFF. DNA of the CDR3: TGTGCCAGCAGCTCTACGAACACCGGGGAGCTGTTTTTT. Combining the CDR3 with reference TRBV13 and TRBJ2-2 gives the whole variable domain AAGVIQSPRHLIKEKRETATLKCYPIPRHDTVYWYQQGPGQDPQFLISFYEKMQSDKGSIPDRFSAQQFSDYHSELNMSSLELGDSALYFCASSSTNTGELFFGEGSRLTVL.

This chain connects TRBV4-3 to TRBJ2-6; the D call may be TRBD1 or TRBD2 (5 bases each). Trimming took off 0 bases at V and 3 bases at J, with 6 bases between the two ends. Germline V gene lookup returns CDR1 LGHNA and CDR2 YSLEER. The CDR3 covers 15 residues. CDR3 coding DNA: TGCGCCAGCAGCCAAGATGGGGGTGGGGCCAACGTCCTGACTTTC. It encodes CASSQDGGGANVLTF.

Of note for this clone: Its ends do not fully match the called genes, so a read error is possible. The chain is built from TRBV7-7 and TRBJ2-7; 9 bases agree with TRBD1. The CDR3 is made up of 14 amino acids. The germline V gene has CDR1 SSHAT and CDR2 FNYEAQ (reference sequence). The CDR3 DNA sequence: TGTGCTAGCAGCGGAGGGACAGGGTTGGACGAGCAGTACTTC. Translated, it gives CASSGGTGLDEQYF.

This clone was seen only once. CDR3 loop: CASSLQPGATRIYGYTF. The DNA of the CDR3 is TGTGCCAGCAGCTTACAACCGGGGGCGACTCGTATCTATGGCTACACCTTC. The chain recombines TRBV5-6 with TRBJ1-2; maybe TRBD1 (6 bases). V shed 2 bases and J shed 4 bases, with 21 bases lying between them. CDR3 length: 17 residues. Germline V gene data show CDR1 as SGHDT and CDR2 as YYEEEE.

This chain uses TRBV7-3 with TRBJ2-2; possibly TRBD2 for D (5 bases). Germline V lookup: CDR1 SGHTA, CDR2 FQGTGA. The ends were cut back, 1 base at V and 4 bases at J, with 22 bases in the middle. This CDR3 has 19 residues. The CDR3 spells CASSLMGPMRDMGTGELFF. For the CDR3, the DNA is TGTGCCAGCAGCTTAATGGGCCCCATGAGGGATATGGGCACCGGGGAGCTGTTTTTT. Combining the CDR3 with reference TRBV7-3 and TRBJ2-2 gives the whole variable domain GAGVSQTPSNKVTEKGKYVELRCDPISGHTALYWYRQSLGQGPEFLIYFQGTGAADDSGLPNDRFFAVRPEGSVSTLKIQRTERGDSAVYLCASSLMGPMRDMGTGELFFGEGSRLTVL.